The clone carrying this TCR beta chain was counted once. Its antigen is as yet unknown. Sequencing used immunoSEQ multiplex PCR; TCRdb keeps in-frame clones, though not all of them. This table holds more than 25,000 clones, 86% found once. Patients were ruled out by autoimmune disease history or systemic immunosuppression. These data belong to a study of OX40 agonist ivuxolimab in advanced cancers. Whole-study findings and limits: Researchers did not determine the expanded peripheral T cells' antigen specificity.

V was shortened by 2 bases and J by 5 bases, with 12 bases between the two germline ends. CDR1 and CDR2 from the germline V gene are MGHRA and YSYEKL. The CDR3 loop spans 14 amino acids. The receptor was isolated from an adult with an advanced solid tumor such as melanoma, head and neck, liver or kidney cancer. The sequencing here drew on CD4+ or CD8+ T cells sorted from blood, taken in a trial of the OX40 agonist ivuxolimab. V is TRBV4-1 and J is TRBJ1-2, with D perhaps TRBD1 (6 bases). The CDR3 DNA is TGCGCCAGCAGCCAAAGGTCAGGGGCTTATGGCTACACCTTC. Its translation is CASSQRSGAYGYTF.